These 5 T cell receptor beta chains were sequenced from one sample in a study of cytomegalovirus exposure and HLA in healthy donors. PCR primers comprised 60 Vbeta and 13 Jbeta primers. Measured with immunoSEQ multiplex PCR; TCRdb has only the in-frame clones, and not every one. The sample includes about 160,000 clones, 70% to 80% of them seen just once. The sequencing sample was made of PBMCs. The receptor set was obtained from a woman in her forties in good health and CMV-seronegative.

This sequence joins TRBV6-1 and TRBJ2-1; 9 bases fit TRBD2. The trim removed 1 base at V and 4 bases at J, leaving 2 bases unmatched. CDR3 length: 15 amino acids. Per germline, CDR1 MNHNS and CDR2 SASEGT. The CDR3 reads CASSEDSGRYNEQFF. The CDR3 nucleotides read TGTGCCAGCAGTGAAGATAGCGGGAGATACAATGAGCAGTTCTTC.

CDR3 DNA sequence: TGTGCCAGCTCCCCAACAGCCACTGAAGCTTTCTTT. Its translation is CASSPTATEAFF. The genes are TRBV18 and TRBJ1-1, with D hard to call. The CDR3 is 12 residues long. The germline CDR1 and CDR2 sequences are KGHSH and LQKENI. The germline V and J ends were trimmed by 6 bases and 4 bases, with 9 bases remaining between them.

The chain combines TRBV5-6 with TRBJ2-7; 8 bases agree with TRBD2. This CDR3 has 14 amino acids. Germline V gene sequence: CDR1 SGHDT, CDR2 YYEEEE. J was trimmed by 7 bases and V by 4 bases; bases with no gene match: 10. CDR3 loop: CASSMDSGSGEQYF. CDR3 DNA: TGTGCCAGCAGCATGGACAGCGGGAGCGGGGAGCAGTACTTC.

The gene calls are TRBV5-1 and TRBJ2-5, with unresolved D. Trimming removed 3 bases from V and 0 bases from J, with 6 bases in between. Germline loops: CDR1 SGHRS, CDR2 YFSETQ. CDR3 size: 13 residues. CDR3 loop: CASSSVYQETQYF. In nucleotides, the CDR3 is TGCGCCAGCAGCTCAGTGTACCAAGAGACCCAGTACTTC.

This clone was recorded a few times. Other DNA sequences in the same sample also yield this CDR3. V is TRBV6-1 and J is TRBJ2-5; 8 nucleotides match TRBD2. The CDR3 has 13 amino acids. Germline CDR1 reads MNHNS; CDR2 reads SASEGT. The ends lost 5 bases at V and 4 bases at J; junction bases unmatched: 3. In DNA, the CDR3 is TGTGCCAGCAGTTGGAGCGGGGGAGAGACCCAGTACTTC. Protein sequence: CASSWSGGETQYF.